A selection of T cell receptor beta chains follows, all from one sample in a study of T cell repertoires in cytomegalovirus infection. Their antigens remain unidentified. TCRdb passed the reads through MiXCR, listing each CDR3 protein once. The sample carries about 130,000 distinct CDR3 sequences, approximately 30% recorded once. The starting material was CD8+ T cells from cultured PBMCs, obtained from culture after CMV antigen stimulation. The receptors shown here come from a human donor in good health (CMV status not recorded). Some clones in this sample may be carry-over from other donors' samples. CDR3s include the opening cysteine and the closing phenylalanine or tryptophan. Fields, in order: J gene, V gene, CDR3 protein.

>TRBJ2-3|TRBV25-1
CASSDPVTGGSPPDTQYF
>TRBJ2-5|TRBV7-6
CASSPETSLGETQYF
>TRBJ2-3|TRBV6-5
CASSDRKQGAITDTQYF
>TRBJ2-3|TRBV6-6
CAMGMDTQYF
>TRBJ2-2|TRBV19
CASTPGLYTGELFF
>TRBJ2-7|TRBV6-1
CASSLPGQTYEQYF
>TRBJ2-2|TRBV5-6
CASSPQRTGNTGELFF
>TRBJ1-2|TRBV4-1
CASSQYPGTSNYGYTF
>TRBJ2-2|TRBV28
CAGSLAGAPGELFF
>TRBJ2-7|TRBV7-2
CASSPGTDLYEQYF
>TRBJ1-5|TRBV30
CAWSVVEGGQPQHF
>TRBJ2-1|TRBV19
CASSIVAGGLSEQFF
>TRBJ2-3|TRBV12-3/TRBV12-4
CASSPPLGYPEDTQYF
>TRBJ2-3|TRBV24-1
CAIASRDSRTDTQYF
>TRBJ2-2|TRBV7-7
CASSLVQGAAGELFF
>TRBJ2-7|TRBV19
CASSSTSGGMNEQYF
>TRBJ1-1|TRBV7-6
CASSFAGGPREAFF
>TRBJ2-1|TRBV7-2
CASSLGTGHNEQFF
>TRBJ2-7|TRBV7-2
CASSAFWGYEQYF
>TRBJ2-5|TRBV6-5
CASSSEIQETQYF
>TRBJ2-1|TRBV12-3/TRBV12-4
CASSSVTRGINEQFF
>TRBJ2-1|TRBV12-3/TRBV12-4
CASSSAGSSYNEQFF
>TRBJ1-4|TRBV7-9
CASSSPYRGQDNEKLFF
>TRBJ2-7|TRBV12-3/TRBV12-4
CASSSQGIGEQYF
>TRBJ2-1|TRBV28
CASSSPDRGLRGNEQFF
>TRBJ2-2|TRBV27
CASRGTGAGELFF
>TRBJ2-1|TRBV5-4
CASSFGPLSSYNEQFF
>TRBJ2-1|TRBV11-1
CASSLGSSGANEQFF
>TRBJ1-1|TRBV5-5
CASSLYLNTEAFF
>TRBJ2-7|TRBV12-3/TRBV12-4
CASSTVLNYEQYF
>TRBJ1-4|TRBV7-6
CASSSSPGVEEKLFF
>TRBJ1-1|TRBV7-9
CASSSPPNSEAFF
>TRBJ2-2|TRBV10-3
CAISEEQVLLFF
>TRBJ1-1|TRBV27
CASSLMEGGTEAFF
>TRBJ2-5|TRBV6-1
CAGAGGKTQYF
>TRBJ2-5|TRBV7-9
CASSFGSGGLAGEWETQYF
>TRBJ2-7|TRBV28
CASSLTLGYEQYF
>TRBJ2-5|TRBV6-6
CASILAGELFTRVNF
>TRBJ2-7|TRBV4-1
CASSQVGQSYEQYF
>TRBJ1-5|TRBV18
CASSPRPGTPPSNQPQHF
>TRBJ2-6|TRBV27
CASSAQGFSSGANVLTF
>TRBJ2-1|TRBV2
CASSGTLDPGAPYNEQFF
>TRBJ2-2|TRBV7-6
CASSLGDNTGELFF
>TRBJ2-1|TRBV2
CASSGGQGTYNEQFF
>TRBJ1-6|TRBV6-5
CASSTIAGTGTSPLHF
>TRBJ1-5|TRBV4-1
CASSQATHELGPQHF
>TRBJ2-7|TRBV27
CASSLATSGNLYEQYF
>TRBJ2-1|TRBV19
CASSPTSGYYNEQFF
>TRBJ2-2|TRBV28
CASASGNTGELFF
>TRBJ1-2|TRBV29-1
CSVGLGSDYGYTF
>TRBJ1-4|TRBV6-6
CASWLNEKLFF
>TRBJ2-5|TRBV20-1
CSASRLAGWGETQYF
>TRBJ2-7|TRBV2
CASTWTGTYEQYF
>TRBJ1-2|TRBV27
CASSWDRVGYGYTF
>TRBJ2-1|TRBV12-3/TRBV12-4
CASSLAPSGIDEQFF
>TRBJ2-1|TRBV7-8
CASSLGFSGVYNEQFF
>TRBJ2-3|TRBV27
CASSPEPPQPSTDTQYF
>TRBJ2-5|TRBV7-3
CASSLATGRETQYF
>TRBJ1-2|TRBV6-1
CASSESGQGNGYTF